This TCR beta chain came from a study of cytomegalovirus exposure and HLA in healthy donors. Trimming removed 5 bases from V and 1 base from J; junction bases left unmatched: 3. CDR1 is MNHEY, CDR2 SMNVEV, per germline (reference sequence). The CDR3 has 16 residues. With 60 Vbeta and 13 Jbeta primers, the PCR was carried out. Measured with immunoSEQ multiplex PCR; TCRdb has only the in-frame clones, and not every one. The table shows around 160,000 clones, with about 71% occurring only once. This chain uses TRBV27 with TRBJ2-3; TRBD2 matches 13 bases. The sequence was collected from a man over 45 in good health and CMV-seronegative. Sequencing was performed on PBMCs. CDR3 in amino acids: CASSPGLAGGTDTQYF. CDR3 bases: TGTGCCAGCAGTCCCGGACTAGCGGGAGGCACAGATACGCAGTATTTT.